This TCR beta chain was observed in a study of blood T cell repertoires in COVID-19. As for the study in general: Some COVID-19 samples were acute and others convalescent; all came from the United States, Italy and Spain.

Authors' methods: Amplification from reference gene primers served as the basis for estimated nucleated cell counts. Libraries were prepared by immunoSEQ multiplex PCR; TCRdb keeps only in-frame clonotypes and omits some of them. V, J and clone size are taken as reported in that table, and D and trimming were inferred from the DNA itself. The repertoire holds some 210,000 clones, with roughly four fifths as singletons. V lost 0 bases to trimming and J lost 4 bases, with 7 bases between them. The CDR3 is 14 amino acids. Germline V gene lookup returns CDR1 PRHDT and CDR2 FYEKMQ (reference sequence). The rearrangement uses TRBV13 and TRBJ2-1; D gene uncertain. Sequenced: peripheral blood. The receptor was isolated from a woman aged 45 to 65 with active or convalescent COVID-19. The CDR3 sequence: CASSLGAEYNEQFF. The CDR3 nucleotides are TGTGCCAGCAGCTTAGGGGCGGAGTACAATGAGCAGTTCTTC.